Shown below are 30 T cell receptor beta chains from a single sample sequenced in a study of shared clonotypes between healthy human individuals. The protocol was immunoSEQ multiplex PCR, while the TCRdb copy is restricted to in-frame clones and leaves out a portion. The table has over a million clones, roughly 95% seen once. Source material: naive CD4+ T cells sorted from blood. Subset denoted: CD45RA+ positively selected. These receptors were taken from a man aged 30-40 years in good health.

V gene TRBV4-2 combines with J gene TRBJ2-7; TRBD1 aligns across 8 bases. Per germline, CDR1 LGHNA and CDR2 YNFKEQ. The CDR3 extends over 16 amino acids. With V trimmed by 1 base and J by 0 bases, 5 bases remained unmatched. CDR3: CASSQVDGTGSYEQYF. CDR3 nucleotide sequence: TGTGCCAGCAGCCAAGTAGACGGGACAGGCTCCTACGAGCAGTACTTC.

The chain is built from TRBV19 and TRBJ2-1; either TRBD1 or TRBD2 may fit D (5 bases each). This CDR3 is built from 16 residues. V dropped 2 bases and J dropped 5 bases, with 16 bases sitting between them. Germline V lookup: CDR1 LNHDA, CDR2 SQIVND (reference sequence). The CDR3 spells CASSILGRGVDNEQFF. DNA for the CDR3: TGTGCCAGTAGTATACTCGGAAGAGGGGTGGACAATGAGCAGTTCTTC.

The chain recombines TRBV10-2 with TRBJ2-2; maybe TRBD2 (5 bases). Germline loops: CDR1 WSHSY, CDR2 SAAADI. Trimming removed 6 bases from V and 2 bases from J, with 13 bases in between. This CDR3 is built from 15 residues. In nucleotides, the CDR3 is TGCGCCAGCAGATCGCTAGCAGTAAACACCGGGGAGCTGTTTTTT. Amino acid sequence: CASRSLAVNTGELFF.

For the CDR3, the DNA is TGTGCCAGCAGTCCCCCGCCGGGGACCCAGTACTTC. Encoded protein: CASSPPPGTQYF. V and J are TRBV28 and TRBJ2-5; D ambiguous. CDR1 MDHEN and CDR2 SYDVKM come from the germline V gene. This CDR3 is 12 amino acids long. V was trimmed by 5 bases and J by 7 bases, leaving 11 bases between them.

V is TRBV9 and J is TRBJ2-1, with D perhaps assigned TRBD1 or TRBD2 (5 bases each). The CDR3 runs 15 residues. The V end lost 1 base, the J end lost 6 bases, and 14 bases lay between the germline ends. Germline V CDR1 and CDR2: SGDLS, YYNGEE. In DNA form, the CDR3 reads TGTGCCAGCAGCGTACGGGGCTACGGGGTCAATGAGCAGTTCTTC. It translates to CASSVRGYGVNEQFF.

The chain joins TRBV19 to TRBJ2-1, with TRBD2 matching 9 bases. The V segment lost 6 bases and the J segment 8 bases; nucleotides outside the gene matches: 5. Looked up from germline, CDR1 is LNHDA and CDR2 is SQIVND (reference sequence). The CDR3 consists of 13 residues. The CDR3 sequence is CASRGLARHEQFF. CDR3 DNA: TGTGCCAGTAGGGGACTAGCCAGGCATGAGCAGTTCTTC.

CDR3 nucleotides: TGTGCCAGCAGTCCTGCGACAGGTGGCAATCAGCCCCAGCATTTT. Amino acid sequence: CASSPATGGNQPQHF. The chain uses TRBV28 and TRBJ1-5, with a possible D match to TRBD1 (6 bases). This CDR3 is built from 15 residues. Looked up from germline, CDR1 is MDHEN and CDR2 is SYDVKM. Trimming cost V 5 bases and J 2 bases, with 13 bases left between them.

V and J are TRBV5-8 and TRBJ2-7; no reliable D call. The CDR3 has 14 residues. Trimming took off 4 bases at V and 4 bases at J, with 15 bases between the two ends. Germline V gene lookup returns CDR1 SGHTS and CDR2 YDEGEE. This CDR3 reads CASSLPGPLYEQYF. Here the CDR3 DNA reads TGTGCCAGCAGCCTCCCGGGCCCACTATACGAGCAGTACTTC.

This rearrangement joins TRBV4-3 to TRBJ2-3; no reliable D call. Germline CDR1 is LGHNA and CDR2 is YSLEER. The CDR3 runs to 13 residues. The germline V and J ends were trimmed by 1 base and 8 bases, with 10 bases remaining between them. The CDR3 loop reads CASSQGEGGTQYF. The CDR3 DNA is TGCGCCAGCAGCCAAGGAGAAGGCGGTACGCAGTATTTT.

The rearrangement uses TRBV5-1 and TRBJ2-3; D might be TRBD1 or TRBD2, each matching 7 bases. The germline CDR1 and CDR2 sequences are SGHRS and YFSETQ. Trimming stripped 0 bases from V and 4 bases from J, with 12 bases between. There are 15 residues in the CDR3. CDR3 sequence reads: CASSLGSGGADTQYF. CDR3 bases: TGCGCCAGCAGCTTGGGATCAGGGGGGGCAGATACGCAGTATTTT.

The chain uses TRBV9 and TRBJ2-1, with D possibly matching TRBD1 (6 bases). CDR3 length: 16 amino acids. Germline CDR1 and CDR2: SGDLS and YYNGEE. V was pared by 4 bases and J by 6 bases, with 20 bases between. The CDR3 DNA reads as TGTGCCAGCAGCATTCGAGGGGGAGTTTCCGGCAATGAGCAGTTCTTC. Translated, it gives CASSIRGGVSGNEQFF.

The CDR3 sequence: CASSLRAGSYEQYF. In DNA form, the CDR3 reads TGTGCCAGCAGCTTAAGGGCCGGATCCTACGAGCAGTACTTC. The J gene is TRBJ2-7, the V gene TRBV5-4; unclear D gene. The CDR3 totals 14 residues. Germline CDR1 is SGHNT and CDR2 is YYREEE (reference sequence). Trimming removed 2 bases at V and 1 base at J, with 10 bases between.

The genes are TRBV5-5 and TRBJ1-5; D is unresolved. The CDR3 is made up of 16 amino acids. Per the germline V gene, CDR1 is SGHKS and CDR2 is YYEKEE (reference sequence). V lost 2 bases to trimming and J lost 4 bases, with 16 bases between them. The CDR3 nucleotides read TGTGCCAGCAGCTTTGGTCTGGGCAGCACTAATCAGCCCCAGCATTTT. Protein sequence: CASSFGLGSTNQPQHF.

For the CDR3, the DNA is TGTGCCAGCGGGATGGGACTAGCGGGGTATAGCTCCTACGAGCAGTACTTC. Its protein is CASGMGLAGYSSYEQYF. The chain couples TRBV7-2 to TRBJ2-7; 13 bases agree with TRBD2. The CDR3 covers 17 residues. Germline trimming cut 8 bases from V and 0 bases from J; bases unmatched to any gene: 10. Germline CDR1 is SGHTA and CDR2 is FQGNSA. Complete variable domain (other parts from reference TRBV7-2 and TRBJ2-7): GAGVSQSPSNKVTEKGKDVELRCDPISGHTALYWYRQSLGQGLEFLIYFQGNSAPDKSGLPSDRFSAERTGGSVSTLTIQRTQQEDSAVYLCASGMGLAGYSSYEQYFGPGTRLTVT.

The chain carries TRBV29-1 and TRBJ1-5; D gene ambiguous. The CDR3 consists of 14 residues. V lost 5 bases and J lost 4, with 15 bases in between. Germline V gene lookup returns CDR1 SQVTM and CDR2 ANQGSEA. In nucleotides, the CDR3 is TGCAGCGTTATGAACAGCGCGGGAAATCAGCCCCAGCATTTT. Amino acid sequence: CSVMNSAGNQPQHF.

The chain employs TRBV7-2 and TRBJ1-3, with TRBD1 as a possible D gene (5 bases). The germline V and J ends were trimmed by 5 bases and 3 bases, with 17 bases remaining between them. Germline CDR1 SGHTA, CDR2 FQGNSA. This CDR3 has 16 amino acids. Written as DNA, the CDR3 is TGTGCCAGCAGCGTCGCGGGGTATGGGGGTGGAAACACCATATATTTT. Translated, it gives CASSVAGYGGGNTIYF.

The chain has TRBV11-2 and TRBJ1-4; possible D gene TRBD1, 5 bases. Trimming removed 4 bases at V and 4 bases at J, with 10 bases between. This CDR3 has 14 residues. Per the germline V gene, CDR1 is SGHAT and CDR2 is FQNNGV. CDR3 sequence reads: CASSSRAGNEKLFF. The DNA of the CDR3 is TGTGCCAGCAGCTCCAGGGCGGGTAATGAAAAACTGTTTTTT.

This sequence joins TRBV6-6 and TRBJ1-5, with a tentative D call TRBD1 (5 bases). The germline V and J ends were trimmed by 6 bases and 5 bases, with 14 bases remaining between them. The CDR3 extends over 14 amino acids. The germline CDR1 and CDR2 sequences are MNHNY and SVGAGI (reference sequence). The CDR3 protein is CASSPRETHQPQHF. The CDR3 DNA reads as TGTGCCAGCAGCCCCAGGGAAACGCATCAGCCCCAGCATTTT.

This clone appeared a single time. In DNA form, the CDR3 reads TGTGCCAGCAGTGATTCGAGGAGTGCGAACACCGGGGAGCTGTTTTTT. Translated: CASSDSRSANTGELFF. This chain uses TRBV6-1 with TRBJ2-2; unclear D gene. Germline lookup yields CDR1 MNHNS and CDR2 SASEGT. This CDR3 is 16 amino acids long. V lost 3 bases and J 0 bases, leaving 11 bases between the germline ends.

The V call is TRBV5-5, the J call TRBJ2-3, with 10 bases that match TRBD2. CDR1 SGHKS and CDR2 YYEKEE come from the germline V gene (reference sequence). CDR3 length: 13 residues. Unmatched junction bases numbered 3, after V lost 5 bases and J lost 6 bases. The CDR3 region has the DNA TGTGCCAGCAGAGCAGCGGGAGGGGATACGCAGTATTTT. It specifies CASRAAGGDTQYF.

The chain couples TRBV28 to TRBJ2-7, with a possible D match to TRBD2 (6 bases). Germline CDR1 MDHEN, CDR2 SYDVKM. Trimming took 5 bases from V and 6 from J, leaving 17 bases between them. The CDR3 totals 14 residues. CDR3 DNA: TGTGCCAGCAGTCTAAATGGGGGGATCCGCGAGCAGTACTTC. It codes for CASSLNGGIREQYF.

This rearrangement joins TRBV5-1 to TRBJ1-2, with unresolved D. V was clipped by 4 bases and J by 3 bases, with 10 bases between them. In germline, CDR1 is SGHRS, CDR2 YFSETQ. This CDR3 is built from 13 residues. CDR3 in DNA: TGCGCCAGCAGCGCCCTCCGACACTATGGCTACACCTTC. This gives the protein CASSALRHYGYTF.

Here the CDR3 reads CAWSDVPEQYF. The CDR3 DNA reads as TGTGCCTGGAGTGACGTCCCCGAGCAGTACTTC. The chain is built from TRBV30 and TRBJ2-7; no clear D gene. CDR3 length equals 11 residues. Germline CDR1 and CDR2: GTSNPN and SVGIG (reference sequence). V was shortened by 1 base and J by 6 bases, with 7 bases between the two germline ends.

J is TRBJ1-1 and V is TRBV5-1, with D hard to call. V was clipped by 2 bases and J by 1 base, with 9 bases between them. Germline V gives CDR1 SGHRS, CDR2 YFSETQ. The CDR3 is made up of 14 amino acids. The chain's CDR3 is CASSLLTGNTEAFF. CDR3 DNA: TGCGCCAGCAGCTTACTGACTGGGAACACTGAAGCTTTCTTT.

On this clone: Other DNA sequences within the sample encode an identical CDR3. The chain is built from TRBV5-5 and TRBJ2-5; D uncertain. Germline loops: CDR1 SGHKS, CDR2 YYEKEE (reference sequence). Trimming stripped 1 base from V and 4 bases from J, with 2 bases between. CDR3 length: 11 residues. CDR3 region: CASSLLETQYF. The CDR3 DNA follows: TGTGCCAGCAGCTTGTTAGAGACCCAGTACTTC.

Remarks on this clone: The same CDR3 can be traced to other DNA sequences in this sample. The chain uses TRBV9 and TRBJ2-3; D uncertain. The CDR3 sequence is 12 residues long. Trimming left V 0 bases short and J 6 bases short, with 5 bases between. The V gene's germline CDR1 is SGDLS and CDR2 YYNGEE. In nucleotides, the CDR3 is TGTGCCAGCAGCGTAGTCGGTGATACGCAGTATTTT. Encoded protein: CASSVVGDTQYF.

The chain joins TRBV6-1 to TRBJ2-5, with D perhaps TRBD1 or TRBD2 (6 bases each). The CDR3 is 15 residues long. The germline gives CDR1 MNHNS, CDR2 SASEGT. V was clipped by 4 bases and J by 2 bases, with 14 bases between them. This chain's CDR3 is CASSGRGTLQETQYF. The DNA for the CDR3 is TGTGCCAGCAGTGGCCGGGGGACATTACAAGAGACCCAGTACTTC.

This clone was recorded only once. Additional DNA sequences in this sample encode the identical CDR3. The chain combines TRBV20-1 with TRBJ1-5; no clear D gene. In germline, CDR1 is DFQATT, CDR2 SNEGSKA (reference sequence). The CDR3 spans 9 residues. The germline V and J ends were trimmed by 3 bases and 6 bases, with 0 bases remaining between them. In DNA form, the CDR3 reads TGCAGTGCTAGTCAGCCCCAGCATTTT. Its translation: CSASQPQHF.

The J gene is TRBJ2-7, the V gene TRBV7-2; the D is unclear. The CDR3 covers 16 residues. CDR1 is SGHTA and CDR2 is FQGNSA in the germline V gene. Trimming took 1 base from V and 0 from J, leaving 13 bases between them. The CDR3 coding sequence is TGTGCCAGCAGCTTAGGCTCCCGCCTAAGCTCCTACGAGCAGTACTTC. Translating gives CASSLGSRLSSYEQYF.

The chain is built from TRBV9 and TRBJ2-7, with D perhaps matching TRBD1 or TRBD2 (5 bases each). The CDR3 has 14 residues. Germline CDR1 is SGDLS and CDR2 is YYNGEE. Trimming pared 4 bases from V and 2 bases from J, leaving 13 bases between. The CDR3 region is CASSPPGTAYEQYF. CDR3 sequence (DNA): TGTGCCAGCAGCCCTCCAGGGACGGCCTACGAGCAGTACTTC.